This TCR beta chain was retrieved from a study of tumor and adjacent non-tumor tissue in lung cancer. The overall study: Patients were aged about 30 to 80, ten or so men and about five women, stage I to III. General observations from the study: Shorter survival was associated with higher TCR diversity in tumors.

TCRbeta libraries were built with three rounds of nested PCR, modified from ARM-PCR. MiXCR, run by TCRdb on the multiplex PCR reads, gives a single entry per CDR3 protein. The table lists approximately 100,000 distinct CDR3 sequences, about 62% of them singletons. RNA was extracted from bulk tissue without any cell sorting. This non-tumor lung sample came from over 3 cm beyond the tumor edge. Remarks on this clonotype: Its antigen is still unknown.

Trimming took off 1 base at V and 6 bases at J, with 13 bases between the two ends. Germline lookup yields CDR1 DFQATT and CDR2 SNEGSKA (reference sequence). The CDR3 loop spans 14 amino acids. The source material was distant non-tumor lung tissue. The TCR sequence derives from a man younger than 40 with non-small cell lung cancer. This chain uses TRBV20-1 with TRBJ2-1; possible D gene TRBD2, 6 bases. The CDR3 sequence is CSARVTMGGNEQFF. The CDR3 DNA follows: TGCAGTGCTAGAGTAACCATGGGGGGCAATGAGCAGTTCTTC.